Below, one TCR beta chain is given with its context. Its antigen is not known. The source of the sample is a study of T cells expressing NK-cell markers. Study summary: Among eight sequenced donors, seven carried HCMV seropositivity while one was seronegative.

TCRdb reprocessed the 5' RACE reads and stores each CDR3 protein as one record, lacking DNA. The specimen's table records hundreds of thousands of distinct CDR3 sequences. The study, taken as a whole, reports: Four donors showed these clonotypes also leading the CD3+CD56-NKG2C+ fraction. Certain NKG2C+ T cell clones were expanded, and their HCMV specificity remained unclear.

The CDR3 covers 15 residues. The source of this sequence is a man aged 18 to 69 in good health. Material: blood T cells: a sorted CD56 or NKG2C T cell subset, CD4+ or CD8+ T cells, or bulk PBMC T cells (not recorded which). The rearrangement joins TRBV12-3 or TRBV12-4 to TRBJ2-1; TCRdb outputs TRBD1, but without DNA this stays unchecked. The chain's CDR3 is CASSFVGTGNGGQFF.